What follows describes a single TCR beta chain. The germline V gene encodes CDR1 LNHDA and CDR2 SQIVND (reference sequence). The germline V and J ends were trimmed by 5 bases and 11 bases, with 18 bases remaining between them. This CDR3 has 13 residues. Libraries were prepared by immunoSEQ multiplex PCR; TCRdb keeps only in-frame clonotypes and omits some of them. The sample shows around 69,000 clones, roughly 90% of them seen only once. The sample comes from a study of technical replicates of blood from a few donors. V and J are TRBV19 and TRBJ1-1, with D possibly TRBD1 on 6 matching bases. The sample was PBMCs. The TCR comes from a human donor in good health. Some clones in this sample may be carry-over from other donors' samples. In nucleotides, the CDR3 is TGTGCCAGTAGTGTCACAGGGAGGGGAAGGGCTTTCTTT. This gives the protein CASSVTGRGRAFF.